The 14 T cell receptor beta chains in this list originate from one sample, sequenced in a study of T cell changes during pregnancy in multiple sclerosis. Sequencing was performed with immunoSEQ multiplex PCR; in TCRdb, only in-frame clones are kept and a portion is missing. The data show tens of thousands of clones, just under 95% seen once. This material consisted of CD8+ T cells from peripheral blood mononuclear cells, taken after pregnancy. Receptors originate from a female donor with multiple sclerosis, enrolled in a pregnancy study.

The chain has TRBV27 and TRBJ2-2, with unresolved D. The V gene's germline CDR1 is MNHEY and CDR2 SMNVEV (reference sequence). This CDR3 spans 14 amino acids. V was clipped by 6 bases and J by 0 bases, with 8 bases between them. CDR3 in DNA: TGTGCCAGCAGCCCCTGGCCGAACACCGGGGAGCTGTTTTTT. It encodes CASSPWPNTGELFF.

This sequence joins TRBV5-4 and TRBJ1-1; the D is unclear. CDR3 size: 14 residues. V was shortened by 0 bases and J by 2 bases, with 8 bases between the two germline ends. The germline CDR1 and CDR2 sequences are SGHNT and YYREEE (reference sequence). The CDR3, as DNA: TGTGCCAGCAGCTTGGCCGGGGAAAACACTGAAGCTTTCTTT. It codes for CASSLAGENTEAFF.

The gene calls are TRBV27 and TRBJ1-2, with 9 positions matching TRBD1. The J segment lost 4 bases and the V segment lost 4 bases, leaving 7 bases of the junction unmatched. CDR3 length equals 15 residues. The germline V gene encodes CDR1 MNHEY and CDR2 SMNVEV (reference sequence). The CDR3 nucleotides are TGTGCCAGCAGTTACACAGGGGGCGCGGGCTATGGCTACACCTTC. Encoded protein: CASSYTGGAGYGYTF.

The chain is built from TRBV27 and TRBJ2-7; possible D gene TRBD2, 6 bases. Germline V gives CDR1 MNHEY, CDR2 SMNVEV (reference sequence). This CDR3 spans 13 amino acids. V lost 5 bases and J lost 2, with 10 bases in between. This CDR3 is CASSPGATYEQYF. The CDR3 DNA reads TGTGCCAGCAGTCCGGGAGCAACCTACGAGCAGTACTTC.

The V gene is TRBV11-2, the J gene TRBJ1-2; 7 bases are a match to TRBD1. Germline lookup yields CDR1 SGHAT and CDR2 FQNNGV. The CDR3 sequence is 14 residues long. V shed 1 base, J shed 7 bases, and the junction held 6 bases outside the gene matches. The CDR3 nucleotides are TGTGCCAGCAGCTTAGGACCCGACAGGGCTGGCTACACCTTC. Translation gives CASSLGPDRAGYTF.

V gene TRBV30 combines with J gene TRBJ1-1; TRBD1 matches 8 bases. Trimming removed 2 bases from V and 4 bases from J; junction bases left unmatched: 18. The CDR3 length is 18 residues. CDR1 GTSNPN and CDR2 SVGIG come from the germline V gene (reference sequence). The CDR3 sequence is CAWSPLLRTGKYPTEAFF. In DNA, the CDR3 is TGTGCCTGGAGTCCGCTCTTAAGGACAGGGAAGTATCCCACTGAAGCTTTCTTT.

This rearrangement joins TRBV27 to TRBJ1-1; the match to TRBD1 covers 9 bases. J was trimmed by 1 base and V by 3 bases; bases with no gene match: 6. This CDR3 has 16 amino acids. Germline CDR1 reads MNHEY; CDR2 reads SMNVEV (reference sequence). The DNA for the CDR3 is TGTGCCAGCAGTTTGACACAGGGGGCCGCGAACACTGAAGCTTTCTTT. Translating gives CASSLTQGAANTEAFF.

The rearrangement joins TRBV6-1 to TRBJ1-1; 7 bases agree with TRBD1. The CDR3 consists of 14 residues. J gave up 7 bases and V 0 bases, and 5 bases lay outside the gene matches. Germline V gene sequence: CDR1 MNHNS, CDR2 SASEGT. CDR3 residues: CASSEAGTEDEAFF. The CDR3 DNA sequence: TGTGCCAGCAGTGAAGCCGGGACAGAAGATGAAGCTTTCTTT.

This clone came up once. The chain carries TRBV6-1 and TRBJ1-5; no firm D call. The CDR3 covers 16 residues. Per germline, CDR1 MNHNS and CDR2 SASEGT. V lost 0 bases and J 1 base, leaving 10 bases between the germline ends. Here the CDR3 reads CASSEAGGRSNQPQHF. The DNA of the CDR3 is TGTGCCAGCAGTGAAGCTGGAGGGAGGAGCAATCAGCCCCAGCATTTT.

The chain combines TRBV7-8 with TRBJ2-7; 11 nucleotides agree with TRBD2. Trimming removed 2 bases from V and 3 bases from J; junction bases left unmatched: 0. This CDR3 contains 14 residues. The germline V gene has CDR1 SGHVS and CDR2 FQNEAQ. DNA of the CDR3: TGTGCCAGCAGCTTACTAGCGGGGGGCTACGAGCAGTACTTC. This sequence encodes CASSLLAGGYEQYF.

This rearrangement joins TRBV5-8 to TRBJ2-5; 7 bases align to TRBD1. Germline CDR1 and CDR2: SGHTS and YDEGEE. J gave up 5 bases and V 1 base, and 5 bases lay outside the gene matches. This CDR3 has 14 residues. The CDR3 coding sequence is TGTGCCAGCAGCTTGCCAGGGGGTCAGGAGACCCAGTACTTC. Translated, it gives CASSLPGGQETQYF.

The chain employs TRBV7-9 and TRBJ2-5; 7 positions match TRBD2. The DNA end favors TRBJ2-7, so the J call may be wrong. This CDR3 region has 15 residues. Germline V gives CDR1 SEHNR, CDR2 FQNEAQ (reference sequence). The CDR3 DNA follows: TGTGCCAGCAGCCCCCTGGGCGGGAGCTCCTACGAGCAGTACTTC. Amino acid sequence: CASSPLGGSSYEQYF.

This sequence joins TRBV18 and TRBJ2-5; D is perhaps TRBD2 (6 bases). The CDR3 loop spans 14 amino acids. Germline V gives CDR1 KGHSH, CDR2 LQKENI. Trimming cost V 3 bases and J 2 bases, with 10 bases left between them. The CDR3 DNA sequence: TGTGCCAGCTCACCCCGCGGGATTCAAGAGACCCAGTACTTC. Translating gives CASSPRGIQETQYF.

The chain has TRBV27 and TRBJ1-2; perhaps TRBD1 as D (5 bases). The germline CDR1 and CDR2 sequences are MNHEY and SMNVEV (reference sequence). With 5 bases removed from V and 8 bases from J, the gap between germline ends came to 30 bases. The CDR3 consists of 18 residues. The CDR3 DNA sequence: TGTGCCAGCAGTCCTGGGCCTCTGGGGCTCAGGTCAGGCGAGGGCTACACCTTC. This gives the protein CASSPGPLGLRSGEGYTF.